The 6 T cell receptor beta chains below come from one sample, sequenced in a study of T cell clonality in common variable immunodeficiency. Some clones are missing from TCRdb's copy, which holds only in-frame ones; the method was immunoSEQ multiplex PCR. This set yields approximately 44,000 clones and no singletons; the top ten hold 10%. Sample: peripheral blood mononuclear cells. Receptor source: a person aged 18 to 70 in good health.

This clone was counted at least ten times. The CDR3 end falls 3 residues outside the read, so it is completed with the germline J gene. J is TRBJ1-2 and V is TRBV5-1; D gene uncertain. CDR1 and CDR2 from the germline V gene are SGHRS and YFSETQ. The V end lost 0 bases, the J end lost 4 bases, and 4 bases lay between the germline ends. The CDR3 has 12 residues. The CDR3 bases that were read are TGCGCCAGCAGCTTGGACACCTATGGC. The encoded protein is CASSLDTYG. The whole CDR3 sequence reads CASSLDTYGYTF.

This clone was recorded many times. The sequenced CDR3 bases are TGTGCCAGCAGTTTATCGGGCGGGAGGGCCAGGATTGTGCGTAACGAG. Protein sequence: CASSLSGGRARIVRNE. The CDR3 in its entirety is CASSLSGGRARIVRNEQYF. The chain couples TRBV28 to TRBJ2-7; 9 bases align to TRBD2. The read gets to within 3 residues of the CDR3 end, and the germline J gene fills in the rest. The V segment lost 1 base and the J segment 5 bases; nucleotides outside the gene matches: 18. This CDR3 is built from 19 residues. Germline V gives CDR1 MDHEN, CDR2 SYDVKM. Looking up the rest from reference TRBV28 and TRBJ2-7 gives the full variable domain: DVKVTQSSRYLVKRTGEKVFLECVQDMDHENMFWYRQDPGLGLRLIYFSYDVKMKEKGDIPEGYSVSREKKERFSLILESASTNQTSMYLCASSLSGGRARIVRNEQYFGPGTRLTVT.

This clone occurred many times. CDR3 loop: CASSFGRGGHEQFF. The CDR3 DNA, read in part, is TGTGCCAGCAGTTTCGGGCGGGGGGGCCATGAG. The chain joins TRBV6-2 or TRBV6-3 to TRBJ2-1; 9 bases line up with TRBD2. Read coverage stops 3 residues before the CDR3 terminus; the germline J gene supplies the remainder. CDR1 is MNHEY, CDR2 SVGEGT, per germline. The junction had 6 bases not matched to a gene; V was cut back by 4 bases and J by 8 bases. The length of the CDR3 is 14 residues.

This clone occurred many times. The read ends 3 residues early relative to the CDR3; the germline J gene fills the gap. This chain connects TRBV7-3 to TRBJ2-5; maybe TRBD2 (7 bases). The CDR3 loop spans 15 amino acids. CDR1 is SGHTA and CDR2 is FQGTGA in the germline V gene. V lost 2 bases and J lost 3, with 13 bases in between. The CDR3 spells CASSLVRGAKETQYF. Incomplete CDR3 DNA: TGTGCCAGCAGCTTAGTCCGGGGGGCCAAAGAGACC. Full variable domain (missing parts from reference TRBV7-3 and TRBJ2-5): GAGVSQTPSNKVTEKGKYVELRCDPISGHTALYWYRQSLGQGPEFLIYFQGTGAADDSGLPNDRFFAVRPEGSVSTLKIQRTERGDSAVYLCASSLVRGAKETQYFGPGTRLLVL.

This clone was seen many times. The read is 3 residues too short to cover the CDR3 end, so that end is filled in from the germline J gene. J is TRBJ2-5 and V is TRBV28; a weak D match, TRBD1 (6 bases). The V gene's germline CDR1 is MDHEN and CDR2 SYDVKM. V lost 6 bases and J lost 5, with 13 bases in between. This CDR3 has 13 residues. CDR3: CASSRTEWETQYF. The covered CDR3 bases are TGTGCCAGCAGCCGGACAGAGTGGGAGACC. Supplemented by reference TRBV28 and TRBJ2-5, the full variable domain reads DVKVTQSSRYLVKRTGEKVFLECVQDMDHENMFWYRQDPGLGLRLIYFSYDVKMKEKGDIPEGYSVSREKKERFSLILESASTNQTSMYLCASSRTEWETQYFGPGTRLLVL.

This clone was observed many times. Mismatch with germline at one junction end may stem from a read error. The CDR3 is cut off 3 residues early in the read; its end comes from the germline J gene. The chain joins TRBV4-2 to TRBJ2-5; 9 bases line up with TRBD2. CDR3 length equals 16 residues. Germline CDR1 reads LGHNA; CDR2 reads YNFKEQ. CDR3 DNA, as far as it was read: TGCGCCAGCAGCCAAGATACAGCGGGGGGACAAGAGACC. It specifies CASSQDTAGGQET. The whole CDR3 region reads CASSQDTAGGQETQYF.